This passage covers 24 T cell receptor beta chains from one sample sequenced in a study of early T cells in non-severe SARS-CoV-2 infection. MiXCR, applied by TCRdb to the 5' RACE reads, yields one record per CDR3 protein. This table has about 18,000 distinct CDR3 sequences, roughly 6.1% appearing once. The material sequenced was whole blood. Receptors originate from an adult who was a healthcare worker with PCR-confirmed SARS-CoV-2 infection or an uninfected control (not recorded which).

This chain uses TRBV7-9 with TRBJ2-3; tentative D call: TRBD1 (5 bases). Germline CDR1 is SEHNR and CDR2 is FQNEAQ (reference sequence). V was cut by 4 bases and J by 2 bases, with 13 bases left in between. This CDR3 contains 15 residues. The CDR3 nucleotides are TGTGCCAGCAGCTCCAGACAGCGACTCACAGATACGCAGTATTTT. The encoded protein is CASSSRQRLTDTQYF.

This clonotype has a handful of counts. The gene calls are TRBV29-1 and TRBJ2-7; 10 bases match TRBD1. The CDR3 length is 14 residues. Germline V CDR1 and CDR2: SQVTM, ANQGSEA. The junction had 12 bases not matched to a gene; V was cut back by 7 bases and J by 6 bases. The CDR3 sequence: CSGGPGTGVREQYF. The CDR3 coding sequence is TGCAGCGGCGGACCCGGGACAGGGGTACGCGAGCAGTACTTC.

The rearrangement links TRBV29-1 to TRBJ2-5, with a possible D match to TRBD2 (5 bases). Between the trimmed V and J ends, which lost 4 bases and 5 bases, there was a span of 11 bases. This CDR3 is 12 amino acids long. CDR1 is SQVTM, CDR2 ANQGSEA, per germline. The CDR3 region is CSVVEGRETQYF. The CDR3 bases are TGCAGCGTTGTTGAGGGAAGGGAGACCCAGTACTTC. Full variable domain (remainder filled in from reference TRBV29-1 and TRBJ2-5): SAVISQKPSRDICQRGTSLTIQCQVDSQVTMMFWYRQQPGQSLTLIATANQGSEATYESGFVIDKFPISRPNLTFSTLTVSNMSPEDSSIYLCSVVEGRETQYFGPGTRLLVL.

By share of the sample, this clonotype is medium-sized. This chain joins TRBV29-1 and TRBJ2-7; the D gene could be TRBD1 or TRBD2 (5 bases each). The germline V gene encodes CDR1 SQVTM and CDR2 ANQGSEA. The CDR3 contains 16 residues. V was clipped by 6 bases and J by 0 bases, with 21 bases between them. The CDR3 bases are TGCAGCGTCGTGGGGGTGGACGGCCCCAGCTCCTACGAGCAGTACTTC. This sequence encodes CSVVGVDGPSSYEQYF.

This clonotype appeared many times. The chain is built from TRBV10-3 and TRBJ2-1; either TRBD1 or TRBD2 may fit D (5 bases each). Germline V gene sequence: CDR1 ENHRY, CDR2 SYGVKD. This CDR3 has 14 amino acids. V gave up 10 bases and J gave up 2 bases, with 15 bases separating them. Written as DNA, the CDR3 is TGTGCCACCGGGGCCGACCACCCCTACAATGAGCAGTTCTTC. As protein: CATGADHPYNEQFF.

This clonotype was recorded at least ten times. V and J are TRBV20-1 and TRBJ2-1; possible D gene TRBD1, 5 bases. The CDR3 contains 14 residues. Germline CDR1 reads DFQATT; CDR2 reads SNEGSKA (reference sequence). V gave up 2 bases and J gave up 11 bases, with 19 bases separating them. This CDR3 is CSARPRVGDPKQFF. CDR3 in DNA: TGCAGTGCTAGACCCCGGGTAGGGGATCCGAAGCAGTTCTTC.

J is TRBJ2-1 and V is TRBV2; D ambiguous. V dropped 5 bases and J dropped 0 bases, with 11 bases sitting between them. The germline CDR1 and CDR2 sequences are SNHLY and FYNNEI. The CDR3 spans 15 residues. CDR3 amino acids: CASSREVSSYNEQFF. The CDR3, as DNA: TGTGCCAGCAGTCGTGAGGTGAGCTCCTACAATGAGCAGTTCTTC.

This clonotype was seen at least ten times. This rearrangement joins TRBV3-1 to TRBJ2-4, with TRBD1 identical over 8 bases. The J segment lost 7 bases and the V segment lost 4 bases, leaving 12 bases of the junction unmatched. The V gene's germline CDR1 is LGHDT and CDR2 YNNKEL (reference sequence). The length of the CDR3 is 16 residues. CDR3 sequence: CASSRSPRTGNNIQYF. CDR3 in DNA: TGTGCCAGCAGCCGTTCCCCCCGGACAGGGAACAACATTCAGTACTTC. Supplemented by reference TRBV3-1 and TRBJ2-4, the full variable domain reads DTAVSQTPKYLVTQMGNDKSIKCEQNLGHDTMYWYKQDSKKFLKIMFSYNNKELIINETVPNRFSPKSPDKAHLNLHINSLELGDSAVYFCASSRSPRTGNNIQYFGAGTRLSVL.

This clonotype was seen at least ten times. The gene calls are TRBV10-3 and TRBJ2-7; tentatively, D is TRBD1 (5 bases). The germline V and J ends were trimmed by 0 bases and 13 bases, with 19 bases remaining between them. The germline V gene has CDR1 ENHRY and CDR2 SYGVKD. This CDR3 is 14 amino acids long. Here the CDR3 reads CAISESGGQGISYF. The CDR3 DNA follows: TGTGCCATCAGTGAGTCCGGTGGGCAGGGTATCAGTTACTTC.

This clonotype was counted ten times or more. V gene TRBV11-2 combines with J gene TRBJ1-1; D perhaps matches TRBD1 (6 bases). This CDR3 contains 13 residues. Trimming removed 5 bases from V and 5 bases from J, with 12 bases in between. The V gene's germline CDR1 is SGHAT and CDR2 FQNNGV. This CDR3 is CASSEGGVTEAFF. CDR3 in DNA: TGTGCCAGCAGCGAAGGGGGGGTGACTGAAGCTTTCTTT.

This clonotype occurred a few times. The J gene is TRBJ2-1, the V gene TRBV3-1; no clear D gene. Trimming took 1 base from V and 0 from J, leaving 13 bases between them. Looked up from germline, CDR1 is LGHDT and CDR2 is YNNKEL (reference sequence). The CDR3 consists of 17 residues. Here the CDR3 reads CASSQVSHLSSYNEQFF. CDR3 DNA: TGTGCCAGCAGCCAAGTGTCCCACCTAAGCTCCTACAATGAGCAGTTCTTC.

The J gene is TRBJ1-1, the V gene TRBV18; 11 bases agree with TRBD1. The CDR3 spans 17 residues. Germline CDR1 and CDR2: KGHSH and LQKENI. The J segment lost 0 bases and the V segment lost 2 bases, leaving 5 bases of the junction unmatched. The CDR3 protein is CASSPGQGATMNTEAFF. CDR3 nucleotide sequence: TGTGCCAGCTCACCAGGACAGGGGGCTACGATGAACACTGAAGCTTTCTTT.

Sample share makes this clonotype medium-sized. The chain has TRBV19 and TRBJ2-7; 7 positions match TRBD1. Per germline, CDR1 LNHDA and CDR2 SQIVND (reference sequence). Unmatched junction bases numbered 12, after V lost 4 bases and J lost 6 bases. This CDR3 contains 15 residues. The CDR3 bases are TGTGCCAGTAGTACTCCCGGGACAGCCGCCGTCGAGCAGTACTTC. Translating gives CASSTPGTAAVEQYF.

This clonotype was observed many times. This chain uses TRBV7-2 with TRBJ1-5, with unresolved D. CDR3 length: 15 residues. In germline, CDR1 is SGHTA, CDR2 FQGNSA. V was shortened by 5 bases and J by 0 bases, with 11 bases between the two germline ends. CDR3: CASSPPGYSNQPQHF. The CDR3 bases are TGTGCCAGCAGCCCCCCGGGGTATAGCAATCAGCCCCAGCATTTT.

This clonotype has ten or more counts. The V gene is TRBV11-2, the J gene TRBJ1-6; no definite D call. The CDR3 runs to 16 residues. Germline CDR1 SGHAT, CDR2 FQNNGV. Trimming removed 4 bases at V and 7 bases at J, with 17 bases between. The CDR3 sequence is CASSWSREVSNSPLHF. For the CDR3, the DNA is TGTGCCAGCAGCTGGAGCCGGGAGGTCTCAAATTCACCCCTCCACTTT. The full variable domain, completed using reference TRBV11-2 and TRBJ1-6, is EAGVAQSPRYKIIEKRQSVAFWCNPISGHATLYWYQQILGQGPKLLIQFQNNGVVDDSQLPKDRFSAERLKGVDSTLKIQPAKLEDSAVYLCASSWSREVSNSPLHFGNGTRLTVT.

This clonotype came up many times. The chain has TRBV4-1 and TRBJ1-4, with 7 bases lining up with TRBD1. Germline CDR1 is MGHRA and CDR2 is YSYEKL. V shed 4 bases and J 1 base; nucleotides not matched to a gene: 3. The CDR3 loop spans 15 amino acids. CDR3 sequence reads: CASSLRQGTNEKLFF. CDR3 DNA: TGCGCCAGCAGCCTCAGACAGGGAACTAATGAAAAACTGTTTTTT.

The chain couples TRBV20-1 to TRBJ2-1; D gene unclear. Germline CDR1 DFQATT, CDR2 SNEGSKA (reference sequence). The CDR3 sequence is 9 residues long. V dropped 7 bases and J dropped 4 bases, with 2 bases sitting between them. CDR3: CSVYNEQFF. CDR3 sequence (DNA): TGCAGTGTGTACAATGAGCAGTTCTTC.

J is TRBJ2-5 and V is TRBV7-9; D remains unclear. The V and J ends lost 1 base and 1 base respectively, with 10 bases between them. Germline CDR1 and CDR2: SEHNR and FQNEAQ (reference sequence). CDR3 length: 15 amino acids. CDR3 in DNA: TGTGCCAGCAGCTTAGGGGCCGTCCGCCAAGAGACCCAGTACTTC. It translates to CASSLGAVRQETQYF. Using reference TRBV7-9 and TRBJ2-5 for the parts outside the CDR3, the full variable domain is DTGVSQNPRHKITKRGQNVTFRCDPISEHNRLYWYRQTLGQGPEFLTYFQNEAQLEKSRLLSDRFSAERPKGSFSTLEIQRTEQGDSAMYLCASSLGAVRQETQYFGPGTRLLVL.

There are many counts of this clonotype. Here the CDR3 DNA reads TGTGCCAGCAGCTCGGGACTAGCGGGAGACACTGAGCAGTTCTTC. This translates into CASSSGLAGDTEQFF. The gene calls are TRBV7-3 and TRBJ2-1, with 14 positions matching TRBD2. This CDR3 is 15 amino acids long. Germline V gives CDR1 SGHTA, CDR2 FQGTGA. J gave up 9 bases and V 4 bases, and 5 bases lay outside the gene matches.

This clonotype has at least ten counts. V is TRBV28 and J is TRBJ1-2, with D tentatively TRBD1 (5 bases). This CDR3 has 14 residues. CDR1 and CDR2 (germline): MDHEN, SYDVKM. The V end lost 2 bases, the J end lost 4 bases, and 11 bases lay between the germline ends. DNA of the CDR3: TGTGCCAGCAGTTTACCCAGGGAGGGCTATGGCTACACCTTC. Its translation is CASSLPREGYGYTF.

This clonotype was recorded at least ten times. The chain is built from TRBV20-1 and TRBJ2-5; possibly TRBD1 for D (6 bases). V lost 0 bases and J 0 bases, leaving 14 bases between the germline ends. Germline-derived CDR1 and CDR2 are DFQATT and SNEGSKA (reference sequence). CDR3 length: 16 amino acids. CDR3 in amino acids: CSARESDRIYQETQYF. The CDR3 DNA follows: TGCAGTGCTAGAGAAAGCGACAGGATATACCAAGAGACCCAGTACTTC.

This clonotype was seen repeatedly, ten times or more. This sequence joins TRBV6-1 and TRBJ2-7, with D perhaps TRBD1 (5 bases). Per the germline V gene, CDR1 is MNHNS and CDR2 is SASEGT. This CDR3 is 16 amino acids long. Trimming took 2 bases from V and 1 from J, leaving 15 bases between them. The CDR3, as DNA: TGTGCCAGCAGTGAACCCACCGGAAGGGGATCCTACGAGCAGTACTTC. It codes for CASSEPTGRGSYEQYF.

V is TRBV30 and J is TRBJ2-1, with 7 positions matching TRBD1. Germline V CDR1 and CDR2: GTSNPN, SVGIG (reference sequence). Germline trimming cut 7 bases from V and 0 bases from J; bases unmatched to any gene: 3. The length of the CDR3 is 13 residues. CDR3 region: CASTGVSYNEQFF. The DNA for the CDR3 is TGTGCCTCCACAGGGGTCTCCTACAATGAGCAGTTCTTC.

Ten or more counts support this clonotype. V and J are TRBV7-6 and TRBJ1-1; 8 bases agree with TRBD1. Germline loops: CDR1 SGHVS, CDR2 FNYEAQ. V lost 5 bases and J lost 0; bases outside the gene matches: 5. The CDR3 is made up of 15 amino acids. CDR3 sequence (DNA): TGTGCCAGCAGCCCGCGGACAGGGCTGAACACTGAAGCTTTCTTT. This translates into CASSPRTGLNTEAFF.